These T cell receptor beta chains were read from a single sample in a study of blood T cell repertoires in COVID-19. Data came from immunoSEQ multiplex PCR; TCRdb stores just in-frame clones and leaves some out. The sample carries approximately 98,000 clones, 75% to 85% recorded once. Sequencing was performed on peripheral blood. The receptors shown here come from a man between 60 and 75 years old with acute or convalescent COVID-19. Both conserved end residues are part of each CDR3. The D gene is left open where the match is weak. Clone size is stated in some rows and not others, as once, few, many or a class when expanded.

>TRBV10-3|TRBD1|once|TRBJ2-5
CAISGDRAQTQYF
TGTGCCATCAGTGGGGACAGGGCACAGACCCAGTACTTC
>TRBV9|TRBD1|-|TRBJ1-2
CASSAHLTGINYGYTF
TGTGCCAGCAGCGCCCACCTGACAGGGATTAACTATGGCTACACCTTC
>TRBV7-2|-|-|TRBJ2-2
CASSKPGARGSSGELFF
TGTGCCAGCAGCAAGCCAGGGGCCCGCGGGTCATCCGGGGAGCTGTTTTTT
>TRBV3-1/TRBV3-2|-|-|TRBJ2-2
CASSQDRDIGTGELFF
TGTGCCAGCAGCCAAGACAGGGACATCGGCACCGGGGAGCTGTTTTTT
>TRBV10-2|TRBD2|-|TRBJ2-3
CATLTSGGDTQYF
TGCGCCACCCTGACTAGCGGGGGTGATACGCAGTATTTT
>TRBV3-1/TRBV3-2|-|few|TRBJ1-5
CASSPGLNQPQHF
TGTGCCAGCAGCCCGGGTCTCAATCAGCCCCAGCATTTT
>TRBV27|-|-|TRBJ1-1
CASSLRGEVNTEAFF
TGTGCCAGCAGTTTAAGGGGTGAGGTTAACACTGAAGCTTTCTTT
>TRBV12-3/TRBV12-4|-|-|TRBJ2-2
CASSFRVTGELFF
TGTGCCAGCAGTTTCAGGGTCACCGGGGAGCTGTTTTTT
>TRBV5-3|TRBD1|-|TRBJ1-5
CARSLRDRGWPQHF
TGTGCCAGAAGCTTAAGGGACAGGGGGTGGCCCCAGCATTTT
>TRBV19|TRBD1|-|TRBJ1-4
CASSGQAQEKLFF
TGTGCCAGTAGTGGACAGGCGCAGGAAAAACTGTTTTTT
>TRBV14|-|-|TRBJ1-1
CASSQGRGSTVNTEAFF
TGTGCCAGCAGCCAAGGTAGGGGCTCCACAGTGAACACTGAAGCTTTCTTT
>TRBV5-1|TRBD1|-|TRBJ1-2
CATPSIGTASFF
TGCGCCACCCCTTCGATAGGGACAGCTTCCTTCTTC
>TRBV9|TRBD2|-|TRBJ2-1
CASSVMGGTYNEQFF
TGTGCCAGCAGCGTTATGGGGGGGACCTACAATGAGCAGTTCTTC
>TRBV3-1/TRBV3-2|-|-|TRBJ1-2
CASSQEVRGRGYTF
TGTGCCAGCAGCCAAGAAGTAAGGGGCCGCGGCTACACCTTC
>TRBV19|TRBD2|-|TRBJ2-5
CASSIGEGWLQETQYF
TGTGCCAGTAGTATAGGGGAGGGTTGGTTACAAGAGACCCAGTACTTC
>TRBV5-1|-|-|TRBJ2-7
CASSLSISGYEQYF
TGCGCCAGCAGCTTGTCTATCTCGGGCTACGAGCAGTACTTC
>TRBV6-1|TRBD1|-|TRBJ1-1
CASSVLTGGIFPEAFF
TGTGCCAGCAGTGTTTTGACAGGGGGCATTTTCCCTGAAGCTTTCTTT
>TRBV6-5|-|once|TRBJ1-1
CASSSRWSSLDTEAFF
TGTGCCAGCAGTTCCAGATGGAGCTCTTTAGACACTGAAGCTTTCTTT
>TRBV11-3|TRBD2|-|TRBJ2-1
CASSTGTSGRYNEQFF
TGTGCCAGCAGCACCGGGACTAGCGGGAGGTACAATGAGCAGTTCTTC
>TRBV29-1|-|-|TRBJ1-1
CSVRHRQDTEAFF
TGCAGCGTCAGACATCGACAGGACACTGAAGCTTTCTTT
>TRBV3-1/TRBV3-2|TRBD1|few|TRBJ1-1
CASSQRDRRRDTEAFF
TGTGCCAGCAGCCAACGGGACAGGAGAAGGGACACTGAAGCTTTCTTT
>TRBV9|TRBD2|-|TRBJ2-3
CASSLNPRTSGGTDTQYF
TGTGCCAGCAGCCTAAACCCGCGGACTAGCGGGGGCACAGATACGCAGTATTTT
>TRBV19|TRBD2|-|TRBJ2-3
CASSTGTNTDTQYF
TGTGCCAGTAGTACGGGGACTAACACAGATACGCAGTATTTT
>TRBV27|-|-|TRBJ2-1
CASSFRGYNEQFF
TGTGCCAGCAGTTTTAGGGGATACAATGAGCAGTTCTTC
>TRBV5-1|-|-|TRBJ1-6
CASQGGGNYNSPLHF
TGCGCCAGCCAGGGAGGGGGAAATTATAATTCACCCCTCCACTTT
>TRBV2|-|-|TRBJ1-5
CASSELGQGGRNQPQHF
TGTGCCAGCAGTGAACTAGGGCAGGGCGGTAGGAATCAGCCCCAGCATTTT
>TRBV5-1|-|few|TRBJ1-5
CASSPGNNQPQHF
TGCGCCAGCAGCCCAGGGAACAATCAGCCCCAGCATTTT
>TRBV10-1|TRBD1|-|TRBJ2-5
CASSESRTGKYQETQYF
TGCGCCAGCAGTGAGTCTAGGACAGGGAAGTACCAAGAGACCCAGTACTTC
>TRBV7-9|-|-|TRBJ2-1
CASSLEGSPPYNEQFF
TGTGCCAGCAGCTTAGAAGGGAGCCCCCCCTACAATGAGCAGTTCTTC
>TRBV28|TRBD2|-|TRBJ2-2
CASSPGLAGGRWELFF
TGTGCCAGCAGTCCGGGACTAGCGGGAGGGAGGTGGGAGCTGTTTTTT
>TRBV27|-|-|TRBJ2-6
CASSLSSGANVLTF
TGTGCCAGCAGTTTGAGCTCTGGGGCCAACGTCCTGACTTTC
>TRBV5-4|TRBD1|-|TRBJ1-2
CASSPSGRGVWDGYTF
TGTGCCAGCAGCCCCTCCGGCAGGGGGGTGTGGGACGGCTACACCTTC
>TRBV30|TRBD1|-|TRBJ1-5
CAWTPGQINQPQHF
TGTGCCTGGACTCCGGGACAGATAAATCAGCCCCAGCATTTT
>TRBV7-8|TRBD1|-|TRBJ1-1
CASSLDRAWAAFF
TGTGCCAGCAGCTTGGACAGGGCTTGGGCAGCTTTCTTT
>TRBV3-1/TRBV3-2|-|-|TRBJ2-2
CASSQFTGNTGELFF
TGTGCCAGCAGCCAATTTACAGGGAACACCGGGGAGCTGTTTTTT
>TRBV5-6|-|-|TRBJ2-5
CASSLWGAGGETQYF
TGTGCCAGCAGCTTGTGGGGAGCTGGTGGAGAGACCCAGTACTTC
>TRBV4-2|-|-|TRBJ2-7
CASRRDTAYEQYF
TGTGCCAGCAGGAGGGACACAGCCTACGAGCAGTACTTC
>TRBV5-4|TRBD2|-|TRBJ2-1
CASSLTSGFYNEQFF
TGTGCCAGCAGCTTGACTAGCGGGTTCTACAATGAGCAGTTCTTC
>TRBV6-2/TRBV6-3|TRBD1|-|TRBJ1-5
CASSYSPEKDRASNQPQHF
TGTGCCAGCAGTTACTCCCCAGAGAAGGACAGGGCTAGCAATCAGCCCCAGCATTTT
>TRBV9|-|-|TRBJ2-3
CASSVALGGTDTQYF
TGTGCCAGCAGCGTAGCTCTAGGAGGAACAGATACGCAGTATTTT
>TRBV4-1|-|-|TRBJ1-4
CASSQDYRVGEKLFF
TGCGCCAGCAGCCAAGATTACAGGGTGGGAGAAAAACTGTTTTTT
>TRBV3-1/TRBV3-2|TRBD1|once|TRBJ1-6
CASTRGTGESSPLHF
TGTGCCAGCACACGCGGGACAGGGGAGAGTTCACCCCTCCACTTT
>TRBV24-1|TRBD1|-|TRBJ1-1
CATGGQLTDEAFF
TGTGCCACCGGGGGACAGCTTACGGATGAAGCTTTCTTT
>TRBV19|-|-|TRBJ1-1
CASSRQIMNTEAFF
TGTGCCAGTAGTCGACAGATCATGAACACTGAAGCTTTCTTT
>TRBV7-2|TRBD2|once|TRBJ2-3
CASSLRAGGQDTQYF
TGTGCCAGCAGCCTGCGAGCGGGGGGGCAAGATACGCAGTATTTT
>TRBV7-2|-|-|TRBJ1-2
CASRPLLGSYGYTF
TGTGCCAGCAGGCCCTTACTTGGGAGCTATGGCTACACCTTC
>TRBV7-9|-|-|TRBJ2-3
CASSLGSPDTQYF
TGTGCCAGCAGCTTAGGTTCTCCAGATACGCAGTATTTT
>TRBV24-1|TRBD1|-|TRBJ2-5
CATSDRDRGRETQYF
TGTGCCACCAGTGACCGCGACAGGGGCAGGGAGACCCAGTACTTC
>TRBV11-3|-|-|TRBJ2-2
CASSRGLQNGELFF
TGTGCCAGCAGCCGGGGACTCCAAAACGGGGAGCTGTTTTTT
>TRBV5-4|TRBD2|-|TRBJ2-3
CASSLMRGSTDTQYF
TGTGCCAGCAGCTTGATGCGGGGGAGCACAGATACGCAGTATTTT
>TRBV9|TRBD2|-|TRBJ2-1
CASSVLAGSDYNEQFF
TGTGCCAGCAGCGTACTAGCGGGAAGTGACTACAATGAGCAGTTCTTC
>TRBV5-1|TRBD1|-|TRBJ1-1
CASSAGQGETEAFF
TGCGCCAGCAGCGCCGGACAGGGGGAAACTGAAGCTTTCTTT